This T cell receptor (beta chain) stems from a study of T cell changes during pregnancy in multiple sclerosis (dated by TCRdb to the late 2010s). Broadly, across the study: The study examined how the T cell repertoire changed over the course of pregnancy in women with multiple sclerosis.

About this clone: Which antigen it targets is not known. No qualities accompany the bases; no much larger clone lies one base away.

The method was the immunoSEQ multiplex PCR assay. The table comes from immuneACCESS by way of TCRdb, which keeps in-frame sequences with V and J called. Part of the clones is missing from these tables; in studies checked, under half for an unresolved V gene and the rest for unknown reasons. Present in this sample are more than 55,000 clones, approximately 94% of which were seen just once. Together, the top ten hold 2.5% of the sample. Trimming accounts for 4 bases at V and 6 bases at J, while the number of junction bases matched to no gene is 11. The germline V gene sets CDR1 to SGHVS and CDR2 to FNYEAQ. The CDR3 holds 15 amino acids from the cysteine to the phenylalanine. Of all the DNA, just the CDR3 is kept, 45 bases in frame from base 1.

This receptor was obtained from a female donor with multiple sclerosis, enrolled in a pregnancy study. The sample consisted of CD8+ T cells from peripheral blood mononuclear cells, taken after pregnancy. The chain joins TRBV7-6 to TRBJ2-7, with TRBD1 matching 8 junction bases. CDR3 sequence: CASSSYGTGFVEQYF. The DNA sequence is TGTGCCAGCAGCTCCTACGGGACAGGCTTTGTCGAGCAGTACTTC.